The 16 T cell receptor beta chains in this list originate from one sample, sequenced in a study of CD8 T cells in ankylosing spondylitis. These receptors have no identified antigens. TCRdb recomputed calls from the 5' RACE reads with MiXCR, one row per CDR3 protein. Of about 440,000 distinct CDR3 sequences in the sample, roughly 15% were seen once. Study results and limitations: Among TCR beta sequences, a motif of under ten highly homologous variants appeared characteristic of ankylosing spondylitis blood.

The sequenced sample consisted of blood, either unsorted or a sorted T cell fraction (not recorded which). These receptors all stem from a male donor with ankylosing spondylitis.

There are a few counts of this clonotype. The gene calls are TRBV5-1 and TRBJ2-5; 8 bases match TRBD1. The V gene's germline CDR1 is SGHRS and CDR2 YFSETQ. V shed 2 bases and J 6 bases; nucleotides not matched to a gene: 9. The CDR3 contains 15 residues. In DNA, the CDR3 is TGCGCCAGCAGCTTTCAGACAGGGGTCGGGAAGACCCAGTACTTC. The encoded protein is CASSFQTGVGKTQYF.

This chain joins TRBV2 and TRBJ2-7, with a tentative D call TRBD2 (5 bases). Germline CDR1 is SNHLY and CDR2 is FYNNEI. V shed 5 bases and J shed 6 bases, with 14 bases lying between them. The length of the CDR3 is 13 residues. CDR3 DNA: TGTGCCAGCAGTACCCGCGGTGAGGGCGAGCAGTACTTC. Residues: CASSTRGEGEQYF. Supplemented by reference TRBV2 and TRBJ2-7, the full variable domain reads EPEVTQTPSHQVTQMGQEVILRCVPISNHLYFYWYRQILGQKVEFLVSFYNNEISEKSEIFDDQFSVERPDGSNFTLKIRSTKLEDSAMYFCASSTRGEGEQYFGPGTRLTVT.

This clonotype was recorded once. The V call is TRBV6-1, the J call TRBJ1-6, with 9 bases aligning to TRBD1. The germline CDR1 and CDR2 sequences are MNHNS and SASEGT. V was pared by 6 bases and J by 7 bases, with 7 bases of the junction left unmatched. The CDR3 has 15 amino acids. This CDR3 reads CASSSQGAWNSPLHF. The CDR3 bases are TGTGCCAGCAGCTCACAGGGGGCGTGGAATTCACCCCTCCACTTT.

This clonotype was picked up many times. The chain combines TRBV12-3 or TRBV12-4 with TRBJ1-1; D gene ambiguous. Deletions cut 5 bases from V and 3 bases from J, with 19 bases between. The CDR3 has 16 residues. The CDR3: CASSPPSGVWYTEAFF. In DNA, the CDR3 is TGTGCCAGCAGTCCTCCAAGTGGGGTATGGTACACTGAAGCTTTCTTT.

The table lists this clonotype with many counts. V usage is TRBV4-1 and J usage is TRBJ2-1, with a possible D match to TRBD2 (6 bases). With 2 bases removed from V and 2 bases from J, the gap between germline ends came to 16 bases. This CDR3 is built from 17 residues. CDR1 MGHRA and CDR2 YSYEKL come from the germline V gene. CDR3 residues: CASSQTDMGLTYNEQFF. The CDR3 coding sequence is TGCGCCAGCAGCCAAACTGATATGGGACTTACCTACAATGAGCAGTTCTTC.

This chain uses TRBV7-3 with TRBJ2-1, with 10 bases that match TRBD2. The CDR3 has 15 residues. Unmatched junction bases numbered 8, after V lost 3 bases and J lost 9 bases. CDR1 SGHTA and CDR2 FQGTGA come from the germline V gene. The CDR3 reads CASSFGTSGKGEQFF. DNA of the CDR3: TGTGCCAGCAGCTTTGGCACTAGCGGGAAGGGTGAGCAGTTCTTC.

V gene TRBV4-1 combines with J gene TRBJ1-1, with 9 positions matching TRBD1. CDR3 length: 16 residues. Per germline, CDR1 MGHRA and CDR2 YSYEKL. With 6 bases clipped from V and 1 base from J, the junction kept 9 bases outside the gene matches. This CDR3 is CASRSGTGYENTEAFF. CDR3 DNA: TGCGCCAGCAGATCCGGGACAGGGTACGAGAACACTGAAGCTTTCTTT.

The CDR3 sequence: CASSYTPYEQYF. CDR3 in DNA: TGTGCCAGCAGTTACACACCCTACGAGCAGTACTTC. The rearrangement uses TRBV6-2 or TRBV6-3 and TRBJ2-7; no clear D. CDR1 is MNHEY, CDR2 SVGEGT, per germline. CDR3 size: 12 residues. Trimming removed 2 bases from V and 2 bases from J, with 4 bases in between.

This clonotype was observed a handful of times. This chain joins TRBV5-1 and TRBJ1-1; D unresolved. V was trimmed by 4 bases and J by 6 bases, leaving 19 bases between them. The germline V gene encodes CDR1 SGHRS and CDR2 YFSETQ. The length of the CDR3 is 15 residues. The CDR3 DNA is TGCGCCAGCAGCCGGAAAATCGAGAGTAGCGCTGAAGCTTTCTTT. Its translation is CASSRKIESSAEAFF.

This clonotype was counted a few times. The chain uses TRBV7-8 and TRBJ1-3, with 8 positions matching TRBD1. Germline CDR1 is SGHVS and CDR2 is FQNEAQ. The CDR3 contains 16 residues. Germline trimming cut 5 bases from V and 1 base from J; bases unmatched to any gene: 7. CDR3 sequence (DNA): TGTGCCAGCAGCCCCACAGGGGGAGGGTCTGGAAACACCATATATTTT. It encodes CASSPTGGGSGNTIYF.

This rearrangement joins TRBV12-3 or TRBV12-4 to TRBJ2-2; 8 positions agree with TRBD1. The ends lost 4 bases at V and 4 bases at J; junction bases unmatched: 8. The CDR3 has 16 amino acids. The CDR3 loop reads CASSSGTGALTGELFF. In DNA form, the CDR3 reads TGTGCCAGCAGTTCCGGGACAGGAGCTCTCACCGGGGAGCTGTTTTTT.

This chain links TRBV4-2 with TRBJ2-1; 9 bases map to TRBD2. With 4 bases clipped from V and 0 bases from J, the junction kept 10 bases outside the gene matches. This CDR3 region has 18 residues. Germline V gives CDR1 LGHNA, CDR2 YNFKEQ. The CDR3 loop reads CASSPRGSSGSSYNEQFF. Written as DNA, the CDR3 is TGTGCCAGCAGCCCTAGGGGCAGTAGCGGGAGCTCCTACAATGAGCAGTTCTTC.

The CDR3 is CAIRSLGGAVTEAFF. In nucleotides, the CDR3 is TGTGCCATCAGGAGTCTGGGGGGGGCCGTCACTGAAGCTTTCTTT. The chain combines TRBV10-3 with TRBJ1-1; perhaps TRBD1 as D (6 bases). CDR1 and CDR2 from the germline V gene are ENHRY and SYGVKD. The V gene lost 6 bases and the J gene lost 4 bases, with 18 bases spanning the gap. The CDR3 runs to 15 residues.

V usage is TRBV19 and J usage is TRBJ2-7, with D uncertain. The germline gives CDR1 LNHDA, CDR2 SQIVND (reference sequence). This CDR3 is 14 amino acids long. V was shortened by 6 bases and J by 2 bases, with 14 bases between the two germline ends. DNA for the CDR3: TGTGCCAGTAGGAGCCCGGAAACCCCCTACGAGCAGTACTTC. Translating gives CASRSPETPYEQYF.

This clonotype was detected a few times. V usage is TRBV12-3 or TRBV12-4 and J usage is TRBJ1-2; D unclear. V lost 3 bases and J lost 3, with 8 bases in between. This CDR3 contains 13 residues. The CDR3 loop is CASSFNGYYGYTF. DNA for the CDR3: TGTGCCAGCAGTTTTAACGGATACTATGGCTACACCTTC.

The chain joins TRBV12-3 or TRBV12-4 to TRBJ2-2, with D unclear. V gave up 3 bases and J gave up 1 base, with 6 bases separating them. This CDR3 has 14 residues. The CDR3 region has the DNA TGTGCCAGCAGTTTCGGGCAGAACACCGGGGAGCTGTTTTTT. Its protein product is CASSFGQNTGELFF.